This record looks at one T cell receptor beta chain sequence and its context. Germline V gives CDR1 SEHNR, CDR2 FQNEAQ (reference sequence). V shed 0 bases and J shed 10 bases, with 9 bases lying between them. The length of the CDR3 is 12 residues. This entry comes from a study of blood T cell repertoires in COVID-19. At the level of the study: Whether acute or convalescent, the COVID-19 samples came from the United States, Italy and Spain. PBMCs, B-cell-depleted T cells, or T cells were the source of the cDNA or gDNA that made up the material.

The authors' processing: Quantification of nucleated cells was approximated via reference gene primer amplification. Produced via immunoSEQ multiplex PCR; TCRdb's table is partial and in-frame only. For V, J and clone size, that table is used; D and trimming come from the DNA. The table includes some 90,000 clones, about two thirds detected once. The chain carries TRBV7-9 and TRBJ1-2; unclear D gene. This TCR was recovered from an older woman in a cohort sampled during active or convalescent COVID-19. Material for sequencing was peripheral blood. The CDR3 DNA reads TGTGCCAGCAGCTTAGCGCGAGGGAACTACACCTTC. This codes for CASSLARGNYTF.